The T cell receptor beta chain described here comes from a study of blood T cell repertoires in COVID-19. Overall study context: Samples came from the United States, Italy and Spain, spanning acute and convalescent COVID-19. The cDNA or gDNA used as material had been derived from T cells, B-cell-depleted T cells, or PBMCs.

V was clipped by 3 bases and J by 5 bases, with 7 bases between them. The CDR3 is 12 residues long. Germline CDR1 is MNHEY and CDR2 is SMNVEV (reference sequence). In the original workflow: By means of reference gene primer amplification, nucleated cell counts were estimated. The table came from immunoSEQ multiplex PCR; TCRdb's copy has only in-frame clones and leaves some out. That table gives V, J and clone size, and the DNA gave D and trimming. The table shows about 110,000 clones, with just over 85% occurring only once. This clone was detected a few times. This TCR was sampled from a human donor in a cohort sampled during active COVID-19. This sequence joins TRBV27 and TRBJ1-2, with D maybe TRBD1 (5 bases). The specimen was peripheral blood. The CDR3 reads CASSLDTYGYTF. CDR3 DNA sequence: TGTGCCAGCAGTTTGGACACGTATGGCTACACCTTC.